The 9 T cell receptor beta chains reported below all come from one sample, sequenced in a study of T cell responses to AZD1222 COVID-19 vaccine. TCRdb's copy holds only in-frame clones and misses some; the assay was immunoSEQ multiplex PCR. The sample holds roughly 150,000 clones, around nine tenths seen once. The sequencing used peripheral blood, collected 28 days after the second AZD1222 dose. The receptors were sampled from an adult who received the AZD1222 COVID-19 vaccine.

In this sample, this clone turned up once. The chain combines TRBV5-6 with TRBJ1-5; TRBD1 matches 7 bases. V trimming: 3 bases; J trimming: 4 bases; junction bases outside the gene matches: 7. CDR3 length: 15 amino acids. CDR1 and CDR2 from the germline V gene are SGHDT and YYEEEE. DNA for the CDR3: TGTGCCAGCAGCTCGGACAGGTCAGGGAATCAGCCCCAGCATTTT. Translation gives CASSSDRSGNQPQHF.

DNA of the CDR3: TGTGCCAGCAGCTCCCGGAGCCCGCATCCCTCCCAGCATTTT. Translation gives CASSSRSPHPSQHF. The chain joins TRBV7-3 to TRBJ1-5; no definite D call. The CDR3 is 14 amino acids. V gave up 4 bases and J gave up 11 bases, with 18 bases separating them. In germline, CDR1 is SGHTA, CDR2 FQGTGA.

The rearrangement uses TRBV28 and TRBJ1-1; maybe TRBD1 (5 bases). CDR1 MDHEN and CDR2 SYDVKM come from the germline V gene. V was clipped by 7 bases and J by 6 bases, with 21 bases between them. CDR3 size: 15 residues. The chain's CDR3 is CASTDTNGAMPEAFF. In DNA, the CDR3 is TGTGCCAGCACCGACACGAACGGGGCGATGCCTGAAGCTTTCTTT.

The chain couples TRBV11-2 to TRBJ2-3; 12 bases line up with TRBD1. This CDR3 comprises 16 residues. Germline V gene data show CDR1 as SGHAT and CDR2 as FQNNGV. The V and J ends lost 7 bases and 5 bases, in that order; junction bases with no gene match: 10. The CDR3 region is CASTVEGDRGRDTQYF. The CDR3 DNA reads as TGTGCCAGCACCGTAGAGGGGGACAGGGGGCGAGATACGCAGTATTTT. Combining the CDR3 with reference TRBV11-2 and TRBJ2-3 gives the whole variable domain EAGVAQSPRYKIIEKRQSVAFWCNPISGHATLYWYQQILGQGPKLLIQFQNNGVVDDSQLPKDRFSAERLKGVDSTLKIQPAKLEDSAVYLCASTVEGDRGRDTQYFGPGTRLTVL.

The chain links TRBV7-2 to TRBJ1-1; no clear D gene. V dropped 5 bases and J dropped 2 bases, with 15 bases sitting between them. The CDR3 extends over 15 amino acids. Germline V gene data show CDR1 as SGHTA and CDR2 as FQGNSA. CDR3 protein: CASSPTRNSNTEAFF. In DNA form, the CDR3 reads TGTGCCAGCAGCCCTACCCGGAACAGCAACACTGAAGCTTTCTTT. Full variable domain (remainder filled in from reference TRBV7-2 and TRBJ1-1): GAGVSQSPSNKVTEKGKDVELRCDPISGHTALYWYRQSLGQGLEFLIYFQGNSAPDKSGLPSDRFSAERTGGSVSTLTIQRTQQEDSAVYLCASSPTRNSNTEAFFGQGTRLTVV.

CDR3 nucleotides: TGTGCCAGTAGTATGGGGTTAGCGGGAAGCACAGATACGCAGTATTTT. Its translation: CASSMGLAGSTDTQYF. The chain recombines TRBV19 with TRBJ2-3, with 8 bases aligning to TRBD2. The junction had 5 bases not matched to a gene; V was cut back by 3 bases and J by 0 bases. Germline lookup yields CDR1 LNHDA and CDR2 SQIVND (reference sequence). This CDR3 is 16 amino acids long.

The chain has TRBV9 and TRBJ2-1, with TRBD2 matching over 8 bases. Trimming at V came to 2 bases and at J to 4 bases, leaving 8 bases not matched to a gene. This CDR3 comprises 16 residues. The germline V gene has CDR1 SGDLS and CDR2 YYNGEE. The CDR3 here is CASSVPSGSGYNEQFF. The CDR3 DNA reads TGTGCCAGCAGCGTTCCCAGCGGGAGCGGTTACAATGAGCAGTTCTTC.

V usage is TRBV19 and J usage is TRBJ1-6; D remains ambiguous. CDR3 length: 14 amino acids. Germline loops: CDR1 LNHDA, CDR2 SQIVND (reference sequence). Trimming stripped 2 bases from V and 7 bases from J, with 9 bases between. Here the CDR3 reads CASSILQNNSPLHF. The DNA for the CDR3 is TGTGCCAGTAGTATATTACAGAACAATTCACCCCTCCACTTT.

This clone was seen a handful of times. The chain employs TRBV3-1 (or the pseudogene TRBV3-2) and TRBJ1-4, with D hard to call. V was trimmed by 4 bases and J by 0 bases, leaving 12 bases between them. The CDR3 covers 16 residues. CDR1 LGHDT and CDR2 YNNKEL come from the germline V gene (reference sequence). CDR3 DNA sequence: TGTGCCAGCAGCCCATACGAGGGTGCAACTAATGAAAAACTGTTTTTT. It is translated as CASSPYEGATNEKLFF.